The 23 T cell receptor beta chains given below trace back to one sample, sequenced in a study of PD-1 blockade in classical Hodgkin lymphoma. Method: immunoSEQ multiplex PCR; TCRdb's copy keeps in-frame clones and lacks some. The sample yields about 97,000 clones, over 80% seen once. After autologous stem cell transplantation all patients relapsed, and prior brentuximab vedotin exposure differed between cohorts. The sequencing used peripheral blood mononuclear cells (PBMCs), collected at baseline. These receptors were obtained from a human donor with classical Hodgkin lymphoma.

The chain carries TRBV5-1 and TRBJ2-2; 7 bases match TRBD1. Germline V gene sequence: CDR1 SGHRS, CDR2 YFSETQ. The trim removed 3 bases at V and 7 bases at J, leaving 9 bases unmatched. The CDR3 runs 15 residues. The DNA for the CDR3 is TGCGCCAGCAGCTCGGGACAGTTCGATGGCGGGGAGCTGTTTTTT. Protein: CASSSGQFDGGELFF.

The rearrangement uses TRBV5-1 and TRBJ2-7, with TRBD2 matching over 8 bases. Per the germline V gene, CDR1 is SGHRS and CDR2 is YFSETQ. The CDR3 totals 24 residues. The junction had 35 bases not matched to a gene; V was cut back by 4 bases and J by 2 bases. CDR3 nucleotides: TGCGCCAGCAGCCCCCAGGCTGGCAGCGTTGAGGCGGGAGGCCTGGTATCTATCCCCTACGAGCAGTACTTC. Translating it yields CASSPQAGSVEAGGLVSIPYEQYF.

With regard to this clone: One end of the junction fails to match germline, which may point to a read error. CDR3 loop: CAISEEGWSSQF. The DNA for the CDR3 is TGTGCCATCAGTGAAGAGGGCTGGAGCTCGCAATTC. The gene calls are TRBV10-3 and TRBJ1-2; no clear D gene. The CDR3 covers 12 residues. Germline V gene data show CDR1 as ENHRY and CDR2 as SYGVKD.

The rearrangement joins TRBV7-6 to TRBJ1-1; perhaps TRBD1 as D (5 bases). Trimming removed 2 bases at V and 4 bases at J, with 17 bases between. Per the germline V gene, CDR1 is SGHVS and CDR2 is FNYEAQ. This CDR3 contains 16 residues. The CDR3 bases are TGTGCCAGCAGCTTAAACCCGGGGGGGGTTGGCACTGAAGCTTTCTTT. It translates to CASSLNPGGVGTEAFF.

The sample holds one count of this clone. V usage is TRBV6-1 and J usage is TRBJ1-2, with 7 bases that match TRBD1. Germline CDR1 reads MNHNS; CDR2 reads SASEGT. Trimming cost V 6 bases and J 6 bases; bases outside gene matches: 7. The CDR3 length is 13 residues. The CDR3 protein is CASRPTDRDGYTF. The CDR3, as DNA: TGTGCCAGCAGACCAACCGACAGGGATGGCTACACCTTC.

This chain joins TRBV28 and TRBJ2-1; D is ambiguous. The ends were cut back, 3 bases at V and 0 bases at J, with 9 bases in the middle. The CDR3 runs 15 residues. The V gene's germline CDR1 is MDHEN and CDR2 SYDVKM. The chain's CDR3 is CASSLTLSSYNEQFF. CDR3 DNA sequence: TGTGCCAGCAGTTTGACCCTGAGCTCCTACAATGAGCAGTTCTTC.

The chain links TRBV11-2 to TRBJ2-4; a possible D gene is TRBD1 (6 bases). The CDR3 totals 15 residues. Germline loops: CDR1 SGHAT, CDR2 FQNNGV. The V end was cut by 5 bases, the J end by 2 bases, with 13 bases between. In nucleotides, the CDR3 is TGTGCCAGCAGCCAACTGGACAGCACCAAAAACATTCAGTACTTC. The encoded protein is CASSQLDSTKNIQYF.

The chain has TRBV9 and TRBJ2-7, with D possibly called TRBD1 or TRBD2 (5 bases each). This CDR3 is built from 14 residues. Germline V gene lookup returns CDR1 SGDLS and CDR2 YYNGEE. V was pared by 0 bases and J by 3 bases, with 10 bases between. CDR3 residues: CASSVGGGLYEQYF. The CDR3 DNA follows: TGTGCCAGCAGCGTAGGGGGCGGGCTCTACGAGCAGTACTTC.

The chain combines TRBV28 with TRBJ2-1; D gene ambiguous. The germline CDR1 and CDR2 sequences are MDHEN and SYDVKM. Trimming took 6 bases from V and 0 from J, leaving 12 bases between them. CDR3 size: 15 residues. CDR3 region: CASSQRRTSYNEQFF. CDR3 bases: TGTGCCAGCAGCCAGAGGCGCACCTCCTACAATGAGCAGTTCTTC.

The genes are TRBV19 and TRBJ2-1; possibly TRBD2 for D (6 bases). This CDR3 has 17 residues. V lost 1 base and J 9 bases, leaving 22 bases between the germline ends. Looked up from germline, CDR1 is LNHDA and CDR2 is SQIVND (reference sequence). In DNA form, the CDR3 reads TGTGCCAGTAGTATAGGCGTTGATAGCGGCGGGCCTACTGAGCAGTTCTTC. This sequence encodes CASSIGVDSGGPTEQFF.

This chain links TRBV7-9 with TRBJ2-5; possible D gene TRBD1, 6 bases. Per the germline V gene, CDR1 is SEHNR and CDR2 is FQNEAQ (reference sequence). This CDR3 is 12 amino acids long. Deletions cut 5 bases from V and 3 bases from J, with 7 bases between. CDR3 bases: TGTGCCAGCAGCAGGGACAAAGAGACCCAGTACTTC. This encodes CASSRDKETQYF.

The chain employs TRBV4-1 and TRBJ2-7, with D possibly TRBD2 on 6 matching bases. From germline, CDR1 is MGHRA and CDR2 YSYEKL. The CDR3 has 14 residues. V gave up 2 bases and J gave up 4 bases, with 12 bases separating them. CDR3 region: CASSQLSGLYEQYF. The CDR3 DNA sequence: TGCGCCAGCAGCCAACTTAGCGGCTTGTACGAGCAGTACTTC.

The chain recombines TRBV5-4 with TRBJ1-5; D is unclear. V was clipped by 3 bases and J by 7 bases, with 11 bases between them. The CDR3 is made up of 13 amino acids. CDR1 is SGHNT, CDR2 YYREEE, per germline (reference sequence). DNA of the CDR3: TGTGCCAGCAGCTCGACCGGGCGGCAGCCCCAGCATTTT. Residues: CASSSTGRQPQHF. Full variable domain (remainder filled in from reference TRBV5-4 and TRBJ1-5): ETGVTQSPTHLIKTRGQQVTLRCSSQSGHNTVSWYQQALGQGPQFIFQYYREEENGRGNFPPRFSGLQFPNYSSELNVNALELDDSALYLCASSSTGRQPQHFGDGTRLSIL.

The chain links TRBV5-1 to TRBJ2-1; the D is unclear. CDR1 is SGHRS, CDR2 YFSETQ, per germline. V was clipped by 2 bases and J by 3 bases, with 6 bases between them. This CDR3 has 13 residues. The CDR3 DNA is TGCGCCAGCAGCTTTGATCTCTACAATGAGCAGTTCTTC. Protein sequence: CASSFDLYNEQFF.

The CDR3 DNA reads as TGTGCCAGCAGGTCCGGCCCGGCCAGCCACAATGAGCAGTTCTTC. It translates to CASRSGPASHNEQFF. The chain carries TRBV5-4 and TRBJ2-1, with no clear D. The CDR3 totals 15 residues. V was clipped by 5 bases and J by 5 bases, with 17 bases between them. The germline V gene has CDR1 SGHNT and CDR2 YYREEE (reference sequence).

CDR3 in amino acids: CASSQALAEATDTQYF. CDR3 bases: TGCGCCAGCAGCCAAGCGTTAGCGGAGGCCACAGATACGCAGTATTTT. V usage is TRBV4-3 and J usage is TRBJ2-3; weak D call: TRBD2 (6 bases). Germline V gene lookup returns CDR1 LGHNA and CDR2 YSLEER. V lost 1 base and J lost 2, with 13 bases in between. This CDR3 is 16 amino acids long.

This chain connects TRBV21-1 to TRBJ2-7; the D segment call TRBD1 is taken from the table without a DNA check. TRBV21-1 is described as a pseudogene. CDR3 length: 15 residues. For the CDR3, the DNA is TGTGCCAGCAGGCCTGGGAAGGGGTTTAGGGACGAGCAGTACTTC. Its protein is CASRPGKGFRDEQYF.

The chain is built from TRBV25-1 and TRBJ1-6; unclear D gene. The CDR3 extends over 12 amino acids. Per germline, CDR1 MGHDK and CDR2 SYGVNS. Trimming stripped 7 bases from V and 10 bases from J, with 11 bases between. The CDR3 nucleotides are TGTGCCAGCATTGGGGTAGGGTCACCCCTCCACTTT. It encodes CASIGVGSPLHF. Looking up the rest from reference TRBV25-1 and TRBJ1-6 gives the full variable domain: EADIYQTPRYLVIGTGKKITLECSQTMGHDKMYWYQQDPGMELHLIHYSYGVNSTEKGDLSSESTVSRIRTEHFPLTLESARPSHTSQYLCASIGVGSPLHFGNGTRLTVT.

This chain connects TRBV10-3 to TRBJ2-2, with a weak D call TRBD2 (6 bases). Germline V gives CDR1 ENHRY, CDR2 SYGVKD. The V end was cut by 11 bases, the J end by 3 bases, with 16 bases between. The CDR3 has 14 amino acids. The CDR3 loop is CASHGDSYTGELFF. CDR3 DNA sequence: TGTGCCTCGCATGGGGACTCCTACACCGGGGAGCTGTTTTTT.

This clone was seen more than once but under ten times. The gene calls are TRBV28 and TRBJ2-7; D ambiguous. CDR1 is MDHEN, CDR2 SYDVKM, per germline. Trimming took off 5 bases at V and 2 bases at J, with 7 bases between the two ends. The CDR3 loop spans 12 amino acids. CDR3 DNA: TGTGCCAGCAGTCTCCCGGCCTACGAGCAGTACTTC. Protein: CASSLPAYEQYF. The full variable domain, its missing parts supplied by reference TRBV28 and TRBJ2-7, is DVKVTQSSRYLVKRTGEKVFLECVQDMDHENMFWYRQDPGLGLRLIYFSYDVKMKEKGDIPEGYSVSREKKERFSLILESASTNQTSMYLCASSLPAYEQYFGPGTRLTVT.

The chain joins TRBV6-1 to TRBJ2-2; tentatively, D is TRBD1 or TRBD2 (5 bases each). CDR3 length equals 15 residues. The germline V gene encodes CDR1 MNHNS and CDR2 SASEGT. The V gene lost 2 bases and the J gene lost 4 bases, with 11 bases spanning the gap. Here the CDR3 DNA reads TGTGCCAGCAGTGAAAGTTGGGGGTTCACCGGGGAGCTGTTTTTT. It translates to CASSESWGFTGELFF.

The rearrangement joins TRBV9 to TRBJ2-5; 14 nucleotides line up with TRBD2. With 3 bases clipped from V and 5 bases from J, the junction kept 6 bases outside the gene matches. The CDR3 runs 16 residues. Germline V gene data show CDR1 as SGDLS and CDR2 as YYNGEE. CDR3 coding DNA: TGTGCCAGCAGCGGGCGACTAGCGGGAGGGCACGAGACCCAGTACTTC. Translating gives CASSGRLAGGHETQYF.

V gene TRBV7-3 combines with J gene TRBJ2-1, with 10 bases fitting TRBD2. Trimming removed 5 bases from V and 8 bases from J; junction bases left unmatched: 12. The CDR3 length is 16 residues. Germline-derived CDR1 and CDR2 are SGHTA and FQGTGA. For the CDR3, the DNA is TGTGCCAGCAGCCTAGCGGGGCTAGCGGGAGTTGATGAGCAGTTCTTC. Translation gives CASSLAGLAGVDEQFF.